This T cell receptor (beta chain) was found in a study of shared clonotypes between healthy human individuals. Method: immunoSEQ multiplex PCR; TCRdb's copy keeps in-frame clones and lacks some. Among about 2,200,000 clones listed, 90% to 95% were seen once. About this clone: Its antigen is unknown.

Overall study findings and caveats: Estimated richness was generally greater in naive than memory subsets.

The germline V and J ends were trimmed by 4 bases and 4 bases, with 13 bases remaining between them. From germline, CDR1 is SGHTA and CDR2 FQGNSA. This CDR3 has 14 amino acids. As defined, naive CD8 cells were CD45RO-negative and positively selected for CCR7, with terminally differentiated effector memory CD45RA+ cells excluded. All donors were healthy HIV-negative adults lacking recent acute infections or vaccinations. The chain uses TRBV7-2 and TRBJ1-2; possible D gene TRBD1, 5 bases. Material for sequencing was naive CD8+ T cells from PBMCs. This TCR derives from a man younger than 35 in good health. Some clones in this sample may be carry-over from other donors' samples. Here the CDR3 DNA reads TGTGCCAGCAGCTACACGGACATCGGCTATGGCTACACCTTC. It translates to CASSYTDIGYGYTF.